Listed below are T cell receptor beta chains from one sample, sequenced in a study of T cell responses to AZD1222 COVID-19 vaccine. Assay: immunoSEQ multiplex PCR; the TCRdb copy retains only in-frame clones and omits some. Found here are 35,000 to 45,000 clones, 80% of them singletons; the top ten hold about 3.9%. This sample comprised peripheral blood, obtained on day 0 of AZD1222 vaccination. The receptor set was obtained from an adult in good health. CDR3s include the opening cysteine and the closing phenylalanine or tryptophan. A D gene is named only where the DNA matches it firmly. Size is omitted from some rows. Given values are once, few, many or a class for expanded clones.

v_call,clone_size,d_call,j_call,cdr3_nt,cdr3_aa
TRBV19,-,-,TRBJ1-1,TGTGCCAGTATTGACGTTCAGCGGGGCACTGAAGCTTTCTTT,CASIDVQRGTEAFF
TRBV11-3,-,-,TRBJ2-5,TGTGCCAGCAGCGACCGTGAGGGGAGCTGGGGAGAGACCCAGTACTTC,CASSDREGSWGETQYF
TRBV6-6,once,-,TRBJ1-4,TGTGCCAGCAAGGAGACTGCAACTAATGAAAAACTGTTTTTT,CASKETATNEKLFF
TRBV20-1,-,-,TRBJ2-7,TGCAGTGCGGGGGGACAGCTCGAGCAGTACTTC,CSAGGQLEQYF
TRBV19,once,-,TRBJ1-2,TGTGCCAGTAGTATAGATTCGGGGAACTATGGCTACACCTTC,CASSIDSGNYGYTF
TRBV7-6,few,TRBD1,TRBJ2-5,TGTGCCAGCAGCACCAGACAGGGGGAGACCCAGTACTTC,CASSTRQGETQYF
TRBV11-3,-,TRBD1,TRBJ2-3,TGTGCCAGCAGCTTAAGGGGGACAGGGGGCGCGGCAGATACGCAGTATTTT,CASSLRGTGGAADTQYF
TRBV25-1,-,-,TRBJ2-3,TGTGCCAGCAGTGAATGGAGCCCCCACGGGGGAAGCACAGATACGCAGTATTTT,CASSEWSPHGGSTDTQYF
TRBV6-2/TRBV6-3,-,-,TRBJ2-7,TGTGCCAGCAGCCCCGGGCACGAGCAGTACTTC,CASSPGHEQYF
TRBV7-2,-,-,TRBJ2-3,TGTGCCAGCAGCTTAAATATAGATACGCAGTATTTT,CASSLNIDTQYF
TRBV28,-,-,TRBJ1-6,TGTGCCAGCAGTTTACCTTTAGGGGCTCTAGGATCACCCCTCCACTTT,CASSLPLGALGSPLHF
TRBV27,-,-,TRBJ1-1,TGTGCCAGCAGAAGGAACACTGAAGCTTTCTTT,CASRRNTEAFF
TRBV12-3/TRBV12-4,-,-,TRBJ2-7,TGTGCCAGCAGGCCCGGGTCCTCCTACGAGCAGTACTTC,CASRPGSSYEQYF
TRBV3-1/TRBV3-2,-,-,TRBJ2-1,TGTGCCAGCAGCCAAGCGCAGGGGTCCTACAATGAGCAGTTCTTC,CASSQAQGSYNEQFF
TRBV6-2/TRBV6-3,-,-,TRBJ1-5,TGTGCCAGCAGTTCGGAGGGGCCCATAGAGCCCCAGCATTTT,CASSSEGPIEPQHF
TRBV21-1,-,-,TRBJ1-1,TGTGCCAGCAGCAAAGCTGAAGAAGGGGGCAAGACTGAAGCTTTCTTT,CASSKAEEGGKTEAFF
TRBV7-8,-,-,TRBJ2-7,TGTGCCAGCAGCTTAGTCTCCGGGGTCGAGCAGTACTTC,CASSLVSGVEQYF
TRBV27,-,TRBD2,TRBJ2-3,TGTGCCAGCAGTCGCGGGGGGGGCACAGATACGCAGTATTTT,CASSRGGGTDTQYF
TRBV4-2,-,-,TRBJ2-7,TGTGCCAGCAGCCAAGATCAGGGTCCCTACGAGCAGTACTTC,CASSQDQGPYEQYF
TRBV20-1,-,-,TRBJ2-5,TGCAGTGCTCAGGGGTTAGGGACCCAGTACTTC,CSAQGLGTQYF
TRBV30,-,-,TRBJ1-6,TGTGCCTCGTGGGGGGGAGAAGGTAATTCACCCCTCCACTTT,CASWGGEGNSPLHF
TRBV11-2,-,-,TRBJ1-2,TGTGCCAGCAGCTCCGACGGGGACTATGGCTACACCTTC,CASSSDGDYGYTF
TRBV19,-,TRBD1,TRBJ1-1,TGTGCCAGTACTATGGGACAGGGCGACACTGAAGCTTTCTTT,CASTMGQGDTEAFF
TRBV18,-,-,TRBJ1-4,TGTGCCAGCTCACCACGGGACTCTACAAATGAAAAACTGTTTTTT,CASSPRDSTNEKLFF
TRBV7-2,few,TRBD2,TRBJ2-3,TGTGCCAGCAGCTCTAGCGGGGGTGCTGGGGATACGCAGTATTTT,CASSSSGGAGDTQYF
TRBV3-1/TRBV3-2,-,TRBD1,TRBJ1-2,TGTGCCAGCAGCCAGGGGACAGGGAAAACGGTGGGCTATGGCTACACCTTC,CASSQGTGKTVGYGYTF
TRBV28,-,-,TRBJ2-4,TGTGCCAGCAGCGCTGTGGGTATGGACATTCAGTACTTC,CASSAVGMDIQYF
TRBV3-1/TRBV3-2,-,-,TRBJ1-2,TGTGCCAGCAGCCAAGCCACTACCCAGGGCGTCTATGGCTACACCTTC,CASSQATTQGVYGYTF
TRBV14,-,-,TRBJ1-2,TGTGCCAGCAGCCAGAACCAATATGGCTACACCTTC,CASSQNQYGYTF
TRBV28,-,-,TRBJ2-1,TGTGCCAGCAGTATGATACTTTCCGGTGAGCAGTTCTTC,CASSMILSGEQFF
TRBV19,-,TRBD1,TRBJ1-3,TGTGCCAGTACCCGACAGGGGGCGCCTGGAAACACCATATATTTT,CASTRQGAPGNTIYF
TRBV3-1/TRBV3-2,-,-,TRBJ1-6,TGTGCCAGCAGCCAAGAGGTAGGGGAGGGTTCACCCCTCCACTTT,CASSQEVGEGSPLHF
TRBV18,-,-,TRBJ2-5,TGTGCCAGCTCACCCTCGAACAGTCCAGAGACCCAGTACTTC,CASSPSNSPETQYF
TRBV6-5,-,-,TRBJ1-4,TGTGCCAGCAGTTACAGGGGACGAGAAGAAAAACTGTTTTTT,CASSYRGREEKLFF
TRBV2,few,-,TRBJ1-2,TGTGCCAGCAGTGAAGGAGGGGCGTACTATGGCTACACCTTC,CASSEGGAYYGYTF
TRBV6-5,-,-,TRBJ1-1,TGTGCCAGCAGTTATACTAGGGGGTTCGGCGGCACTGAAGCTTTCTTT,CASSYTRGFGGTEAFF
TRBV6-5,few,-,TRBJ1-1,TGTGCCAGCAGTCCACAGGGTCCCTCTAACACTGAAGCTTTCTTT,CASSPQGPSNTEAFF
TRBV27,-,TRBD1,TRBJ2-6,TGTGCCAGCAAGAAACAGGGGACAGCCAACGTCCTGACTTTC,CASKKQGTANVLTF
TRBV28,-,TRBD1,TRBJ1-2,TGTGCCAGCAGTTCCGACGGACAGGGGATCTATGGCTACACCTTC,CASSSDGQGIYGYTF
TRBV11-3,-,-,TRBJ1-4,TGTGCCAGCAGCTCCTCGGCGGTGGGTGAAAAACTGTTTTTT,CASSSSAVGEKLFF
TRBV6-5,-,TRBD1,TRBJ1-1,TGTGCCAGCCAACAGGACAGGGGGCCGTCTGAAGCTTTCTTT,CASQQDRGPSEAFF
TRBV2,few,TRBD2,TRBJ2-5,TGTGCCAGCAGTGGGACTAGCGGGGGGCGGGAGACCCAGTACTTC,CASSGTSGGRETQYF
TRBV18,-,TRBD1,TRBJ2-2,TGTGCCAGCTCACCACAACAGGGGGCCGCTTCGAACACCGGGGAGCTGTTTTTT,CASSPQQGAASNTGELFF
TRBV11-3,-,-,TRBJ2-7,TGTGCCAGCAGCCGCACCTACGAGCAGTACTTC,CASSRTYEQYF
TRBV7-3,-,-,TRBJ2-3,TGTGCCAGCAGCGCCTACGGCCGGGACCGTGGGCAGTATTTT,CASSAYGRDRGQYF
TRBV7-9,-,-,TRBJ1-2,TGTGCCAGCAGCGTTGGACCTGGCTACACCTTC,CASSVGPGYTF
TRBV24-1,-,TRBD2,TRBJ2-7,TGTGCCACCGCAGCGGGGGGGCCTATAAACGAGCAGTACTTC,CATAAGGPINEQYF
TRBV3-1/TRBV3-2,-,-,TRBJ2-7,TGTGCCAGCAGCCGGGGCCAGGGCTACGAGCAGTACTTC,CASSRGQGYEQYF
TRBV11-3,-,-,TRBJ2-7,TGTGCCAGCAGCTGGTCCTCGCGATGGAGCGGCTCCTACGAGCAGTACTTC,CASSWSSRWSGSYEQYF
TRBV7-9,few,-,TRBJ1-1,TGTGCCAGCAGCTTAGCCGGCACTGAAGCTTTCTTT,CASSLAGTEAFF
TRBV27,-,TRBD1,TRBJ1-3,TGTGCCAGCAGTATGGGACAGGGGACCGGAAACACCATATATTTT,CASSMGQGTGNTIYF
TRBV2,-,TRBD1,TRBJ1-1,TGTGCCAGCAGTACACAGGGGCGGACTGAAGCTTTCTTT,CASSTQGRTEAFF
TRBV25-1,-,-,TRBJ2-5,TGTGCCAGCACCCTCGCCGGGGAAGAGACCCAGTACTTC,CASTLAGEETQYF